This T cell receptor beta chain was identified in a study of T cells in localized non-small cell lung cancer. Profiling relied on immunoSEQ multiplex PCR, and the TCRdb table lists in-frame clones only, not all of them. The table lists around 20,000 clones, approximately 81% of them singletons, with approximately 16% in the top ten. Per the germline V gene, CDR1 is SGHDT and CDR2 is YYEEEE. The CDR3 loop spans 12 amino acids. Trimming left V 5 bases short and J 7 bases short, with 12 bases between. The specimen comprised PBMCs, sampled before any cancer treatment. The rearrangement uses TRBV5-6 and TRBJ1-2; D remains unclear. This TCR was recovered from a woman aged 35-75 years with stage II squamous cell lung carcinoma. The chain's CDR3 is CASSAGSIGYTF. The CDR3 bases are TGTGCCAGCAGTGCGGGATCCATTGGCTACACCTTC.